A selection of T cell receptor beta chains follows, all from one sample in a study of OX40 agonist ivuxolimab in advanced cancers. Repertoires were generated with immunoSEQ multiplex PCR, while TCRdb's copy carries only in-frame clones and drops some. The table shows approximately 3,400 clones, with 80% occurring only once. The starting material was CD4+ or CD8+ T cells sorted from blood, obtained in a trial of the OX40 agonist ivuxolimab. The receptors were gathered from an adult with an advanced solid tumor such as melanoma, head and neck, liver or kidney cancer. Both conserved end residues are part of each CDR3. D genes are given only for firm matches. Clone size is stated in some rows and not others, as once, few, many or a class when expanded.

d_gene: .
j_gene: TRBJ1-1
v_gene: TRBV10-3
abundance: .
CDR3nt: TGTGCCATCAGTGAGTATGGTGAGGCGAACACTGAAGCTTTCTTT
CDR3aa: CAISEYGEANTEAFF

d_gene: .
j_gene: TRBJ1-2
v_gene: TRBV18
abundance: once
CDR3nt: TGTGCCAGCTCACCGGGCACTTCCCCCTATGGCTACACCTTC
CDR3aa: CASSPGTSPYGYTF

d_gene: .
j_gene: TRBJ2-3
v_gene: TRBV2
abundance: .
CDR3nt: TGTGCCAGCGCAAGGGCAGGGAGTAGTAGGACAGATACGCAGTATTTT
CDR3aa: CASARAGSSRTDTQYF

d_gene: TRBD2
j_gene: TRBJ2-1
v_gene: TRBV27
abundance: .
CDR3nt: TGTGCCAGCAGTTTAGCGGGAGGGTACAATGAGCAATTCTTC
CDR3aa: CASSLAGGYNEQFF

d_gene: .
j_gene: TRBJ2-7
v_gene: TRBV5-6
abundance: .
CDR3nt: TGTGCCAGCAGCTCCACCTACGAGCAGTACTTC
CDR3aa: CASSSTYEQYF

d_gene: .
j_gene: TRBJ2-2
v_gene: TRBV19
abundance: .
CDR3nt: TGTGCCTGTACCGCGGGAAACACCGGGGAGCTGTTTTTT
CDR3aa: CACTAGNTGELFF

d_gene: TRBD2
j_gene: TRBJ2-3
v_gene: TRBV5-5
abundance: .
CDR3nt: TGTGCCAGCAGCTTGGGGGCGGGAGGGCCGTCAGATACGCAGTATTTT
CDR3aa: CASSLGAGGPSDTQYF

d_gene: .
j_gene: TRBJ1-1
v_gene: TRBV6-5
abundance: .
CDR3nt: TGTGCCAGCAGTATTCTGACTAACTGGGGCACTGAAGCTTTCTTT
CDR3aa: CASSILTNWGTEAFF

d_gene: TRBD2
j_gene: TRBJ2-2
v_gene: TRBV6-1
abundance: .
CDR3nt: TGTGCCAGCAGTGCTGTAGCGGGAGCTACCGGGGAGCTGTTTTTT
CDR3aa: CASSAVAGATGELFF

d_gene: TRBD2
j_gene: TRBJ2-7
v_gene: TRBV7-9
abundance: .
CDR3nt: TGTGCCAGCAGCTCGACTAGCGGGAGGGGCTACGAGCAGTACTTC
CDR3aa: CASSSTSGRGYEQYF

d_gene: .
j_gene: TRBJ1-2
v_gene: TRBV7-8
abundance: .
CDR3nt: TGTGCCAGCAGCTTGGGGTCCACAGCCGCCTTTGGCTACACCTTC
CDR3aa: CASSLGSTAAFGYTF

d_gene: .
j_gene: TRBJ1-2
v_gene: TRBV7-3
abundance: .
CDR3nt: TGTGCCAGCAGCTTGACAGCTAACTATGGCTACACCTTC
CDR3aa: CASSLTANYGYTF

d_gene: TRBD2
j_gene: TRBJ2-1
v_gene: TRBV5-1
abundance: .
CDR3nt: TGCGCCAGCAGCCCGGGACTAGCTAGAGAGAATGAGCAGTTCTTC
CDR3aa: CASSPGLARENEQFF

d_gene: TRBD2
j_gene: TRBJ2-1
v_gene: TRBV5-1
abundance: .
CDR3nt: TGCGCCAGCAGCAGTACTAGCGGGGGCTCCTACAATGAGCAGTTCTTC
CDR3aa: CASSSTSGGSYNEQFF

d_gene: .
j_gene: TRBJ2-7
v_gene: TRBV4-2
abundance: .
CDR3nt: TGTGCCAGCAGCCAATACGGATCCTACGAGCAGTACTTC
CDR3aa: CASSQYGSYEQYF

d_gene: .
j_gene: TRBJ2-7
v_gene: TRBV28
abundance: .
CDR3nt: TGTGCCAGCAGCTTAACAGGGTCCAGCTACGAGCAGTACTTC
CDR3aa: CASSLTGSSYEQYF

d_gene: TRBD1
j_gene: TRBJ1-6
v_gene: TRBV6-5
abundance: .
CDR3nt: TGTGCCAGCAGTTATACAGGGGATCATTCACCCCTCCACTTT
CDR3aa: CASSYTGDHSPLHF

d_gene: .
j_gene: TRBJ1-2
v_gene: TRBV7-9
abundance: .
CDR3nt: TGTGCCAGCAGCTTAAGGGGGTCTGGCTACACCTTC
CDR3aa: CASSLRGSGYTF

d_gene: TRBD2
j_gene: TRBJ2-5
v_gene: TRBV4-2
abundance: .
CDR3nt: TGTGCCAGCAGCCGGACTAGGTCAGGGAAAGAGACCCAGTACTTC
CDR3aa: CASSRTRSGKETQYF

d_gene: TRBD1
j_gene: TRBJ2-5
v_gene: TRBV12-5
abundance: few
CDR3nt: TGTGCTAGTGGTTTGCCCGGGACAGGCGTAAAGACCCAGTACTTC
CDR3aa: CASGLPGTGVKTQYF

d_gene: .
j_gene: TRBJ2-7
v_gene: TRBV4-1
abundance: .
CDR3nt: TGCGCCAGCAGCCAAGGACAGCAAAGAAACTCCTACGAGCAGTACTTC
CDR3aa: CASSQGQQRNSYEQYF

d_gene: .
j_gene: TRBJ2-3
v_gene: TRBV7-6
abundance: .
CDR3nt: TGTGCCAGCAGTCTTAGCTTGTCAGATACGCAGTATTTT
CDR3aa: CASSLSLSDTQYF

d_gene: TRBD2
j_gene: TRBJ2-7
v_gene: TRBV19
abundance: .
CDR3nt: TGTGCCAGCACCGGGGCGGGAGGGCCTCCCTACGAGCAGTACTTC
CDR3aa: CASTGAGGPPYEQYF

d_gene: .
j_gene: TRBJ1-3
v_gene: TRBV6-1
abundance: .
CDR3nt: TGTGCCAGCAGTGAAGATCGGAACTCTGGAAACACCATATATTTT
CDR3aa: CASSEDRNSGNTIYF

d_gene: TRBD1
j_gene: TRBJ1-1
v_gene: TRBV2
abundance: .
CDR3nt: TGTGCCAGCAGAGCGGACAGGGGCCCGGGGACTGAAGCTTTCTTT
CDR3aa: CASRADRGPGTEAFF

d_gene: .
j_gene: TRBJ1-1
v_gene: TRBV5-3
abundance: .
CDR3nt: TGTGCCAGCAGCTTGGGTACCCTATATGAAGCTTTCTTT
CDR3aa: CASSLGTLYEAFF

d_gene: .
j_gene: TRBJ2-2
v_gene: TRBV4-1
abundance: .
CDR3nt: TGCGCCAGCAGCCAAGGTTACACCGGGGAGCTGTTTTTT
CDR3aa: CASSQGYTGELFF

d_gene: TRBD1
j_gene: TRBJ2-2
v_gene: TRBV27
abundance: large
CDR3nt: TGTGCCAGCAGTTTCGGGCAGGGGGCCGGGGAGCTGTTTTTT
CDR3aa: CASSFGQGAGELFF

d_gene: TRBD2
j_gene: TRBJ2-7
v_gene: TRBV7-2
abundance: .
CDR3nt: TGTGCCAGCAGCCTCCGGGGGGGGCGGTACGAGCAGTACTTC
CDR3aa: CASSLRGGRYEQYF

d_gene: TRBD2
j_gene: TRBJ2-1
v_gene: TRBV9
abundance: .
CDR3nt: TGTGCCAGCAGCGTGGCGACTAGCGGGTTTGATGAGCAGTTCTTC
CDR3aa: CASSVATSGFDEQFF

d_gene: TRBD1
j_gene: TRBJ1-4
v_gene: TRBV5-4
abundance: .
CDR3nt: TGTGCCAGCAGCCAACAGGGGATGGGAAATGAAAAACTGTTTTTT
CDR3aa: CASSQQGMGNEKLFF

d_gene: .
j_gene: TRBJ1-2
v_gene: TRBV6-1
abundance: .
CDR3nt: TGTGCCAGCAGTGAAAGTAGCGCAGGTCTATTCTATGGCTACACCTTC
CDR3aa: CASSESSAGLFYGYTF

d_gene: TRBD1
j_gene: TRBJ1-1
v_gene: TRBV5-1
abundance: .
CDR3nt: TGCGCCAGCAGCTGGGGGACAGGGTCTACTGAAGCTTTCTTT
CDR3aa: CASSWGTGSTEAFF

d_gene: .
j_gene: TRBJ2-5
v_gene: TRBV7-9
abundance: few
CDR3nt: TGTGCCAGCAGCTTTGGGGCGGACTACCAAGAGACCCAGTACTTC
CDR3aa: CASSFGADYQETQYF

d_gene: .
j_gene: TRBJ1-5
v_gene: TRBV11-2
abundance: .
CDR3nt: TGTGCCAGCAGCCCACCCGGGATCAATCAGCCCCAGCATTTT
CDR3aa: CASSPPGINQPQHF

d_gene: .
j_gene: TRBJ1-2
v_gene: TRBV11-2
abundance: few
CDR3nt: TGTGCCAGCAGCTTATTCCGGGGTAACTATGGCTACACCTTC
CDR3aa: CASSLFRGNYGYTF

d_gene: .
j_gene: TRBJ2-7
v_gene: TRBV7-8
abundance: .
CDR3nt: TGTGCCAGCAGCTTACGCGGCTACGAGCAGTACTTC
CDR3aa: CASSLRGYEQYF

d_gene: .
j_gene: TRBJ1-1
v_gene: TRBV4-1
abundance: .
CDR3nt: TGCGCCAGCAGCCAAGAGGGCCCACCTACGAACACTGAAGCTTTCTTT
CDR3aa: CASSQEGPPTNTEAFF

d_gene: .
j_gene: TRBJ2-6
v_gene: TRBV7-3
abundance: .
CDR3nt: TGTGCCAGCAGCGAGGTCGGCTCTGGGGCCAACGTCCTGACTTTC
CDR3aa: CASSEVGSGANVLTF

d_gene: .
j_gene: TRBJ2-7
v_gene: TRBV6-6
abundance: once
CDR3nt: TGTGCCAGCAGTCGACTGGGACCCAAGACCTACGAGCAGTACTTC
CDR3aa: CASSRLGPKTYEQYF

d_gene: .
j_gene: TRBJ2-1
v_gene: TRBV10-3
abundance: .
CDR3nt: TGTGCCATCAGTGAGGTGGACGGGAATGCCTACAATGAGCAGTTCTTC
CDR3aa: CAISEVDGNAYNEQFF

d_gene: .
j_gene: TRBJ1-1
v_gene: TRBV27
abundance: .
CDR3nt: TGTGCCAGCAGTTTATCGATCGGAGTCGGCGCTTTCTTT
CDR3aa: CASSLSIGVGAFF

d_gene: TRBD2
j_gene: TRBJ2-1
v_gene: TRBV19
abundance: .
CDR3nt: TGTGCCAGTAGTCGCAGCGGGAGTCCCTACAATGAGCAGTTCTTC
CDR3aa: CASSRSGSPYNEQFF

d_gene: .
j_gene: TRBJ2-7
v_gene: TRBV30
abundance: .
CDR3nt: TGTGCCTGGAGTATCGCGTCCGGGAGCGAGCAGTACTTC
CDR3aa: CAWSIASGSEQYF

d_gene: .
j_gene: TRBJ2-3
v_gene: TRBV7-9
abundance: .
CDR3nt: TGTGCCAGCAGCTTACTTTGGGGGACGGATACGCAGTATTTT
CDR3aa: CASSLLWGTDTQYF

d_gene: TRBD1
j_gene: TRBJ1-5
v_gene: TRBV27
abundance: few
CDR3nt: TGTGCCAGCAGTACGGGACAGAGCAATCAGCCCCAGCATTTT
CDR3aa: CASSTGQSNQPQHF

d_gene: TRBD2
j_gene: TRBJ2-2
v_gene: TRBV28
abundance: .
CDR3nt: TGTGCCAGCAGCTTCGGGGGAGGGATCGCGAACACCGGGGAGCTGTTTTTT
CDR3aa: CASSFGGGIANTGELFF

d_gene: .
j_gene: TRBJ2-5
v_gene: TRBV5-6
abundance: .
CDR3nt: TGTGCCAGCAGCTTGGGACGGATCCAAGAGACCCAGTACTTC
CDR3aa: CASSLGRIQETQYF